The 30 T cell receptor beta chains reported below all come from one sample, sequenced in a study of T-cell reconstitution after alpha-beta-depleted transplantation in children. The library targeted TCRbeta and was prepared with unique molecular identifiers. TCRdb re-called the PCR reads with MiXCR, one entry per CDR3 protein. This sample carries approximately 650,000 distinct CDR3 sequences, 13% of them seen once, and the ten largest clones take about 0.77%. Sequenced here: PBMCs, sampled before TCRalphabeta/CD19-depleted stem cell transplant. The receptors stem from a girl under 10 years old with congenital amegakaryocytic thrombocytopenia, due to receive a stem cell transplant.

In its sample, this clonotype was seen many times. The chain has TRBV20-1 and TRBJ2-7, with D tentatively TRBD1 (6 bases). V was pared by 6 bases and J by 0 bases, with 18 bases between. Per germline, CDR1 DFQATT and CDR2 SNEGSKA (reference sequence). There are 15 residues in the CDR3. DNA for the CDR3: TGCAGTGCAAAAACTCGGGCAGGGGTCTCCTACGAGCAGTACTTC. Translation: CSAKTRAGVSYEQYF.

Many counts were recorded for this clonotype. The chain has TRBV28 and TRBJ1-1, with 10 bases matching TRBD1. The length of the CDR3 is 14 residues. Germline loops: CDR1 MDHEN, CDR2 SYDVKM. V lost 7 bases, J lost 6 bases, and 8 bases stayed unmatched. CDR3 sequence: CASTDRGLRAEAFF. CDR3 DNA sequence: TGTGCCAGCACCGACAGGGGGCTGAGGGCTGAAGCTTTCTTT.

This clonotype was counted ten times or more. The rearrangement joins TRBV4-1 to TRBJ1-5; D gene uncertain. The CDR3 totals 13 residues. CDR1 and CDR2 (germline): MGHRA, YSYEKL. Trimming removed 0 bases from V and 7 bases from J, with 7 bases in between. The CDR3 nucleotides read TGCGCCAGCAGCCAAGAAAGGAACCAGCCCCAGCATTTT. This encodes CASSQERNQPQHF.

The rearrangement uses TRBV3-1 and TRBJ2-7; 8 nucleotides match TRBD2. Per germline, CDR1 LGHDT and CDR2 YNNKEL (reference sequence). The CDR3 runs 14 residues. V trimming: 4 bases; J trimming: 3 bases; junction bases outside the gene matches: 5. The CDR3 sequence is CASSPAGALYEQYF. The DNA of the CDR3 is TGTGCCAGCAGCCCAGCGGGAGCGCTCTACGAGCAGTACTTC.

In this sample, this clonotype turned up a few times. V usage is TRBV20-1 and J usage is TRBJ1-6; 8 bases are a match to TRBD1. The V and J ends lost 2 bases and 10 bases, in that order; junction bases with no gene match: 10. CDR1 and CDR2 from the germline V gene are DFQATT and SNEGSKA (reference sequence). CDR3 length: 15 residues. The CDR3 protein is CSARPRQGFNSPLHF. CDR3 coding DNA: TGCAGTGCTAGACCCAGACAGGGGTTCAACTCACCCCTCCACTTT.

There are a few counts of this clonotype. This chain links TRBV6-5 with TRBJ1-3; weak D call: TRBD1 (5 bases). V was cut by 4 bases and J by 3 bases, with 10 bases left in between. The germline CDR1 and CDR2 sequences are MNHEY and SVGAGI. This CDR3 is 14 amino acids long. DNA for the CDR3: TGTGCCAGCAGTTCTGGGGGGGTTGGAAACACCATATATTTT. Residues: CASSSGGVGNTIYF.

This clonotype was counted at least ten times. CDR3 coding DNA: TGCGCCAGCAGCCAAGATCCCTCGAACACCGGGGAGCTGTTTTTT. Protein sequence: CASSQDPSNTGELFF. The gene calls are TRBV4-1 and TRBJ2-2, with D unresolved. Germline V gene lookup returns CDR1 MGHRA and CDR2 YSYEKL. The CDR3 extends over 15 amino acids. The germline V and J ends were trimmed by 0 bases and 0 bases, with 5 bases remaining between them.

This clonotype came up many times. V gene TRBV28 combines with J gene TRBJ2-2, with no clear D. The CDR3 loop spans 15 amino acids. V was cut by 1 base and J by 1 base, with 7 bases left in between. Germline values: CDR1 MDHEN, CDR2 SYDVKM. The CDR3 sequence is CASSLLAGNTGELFF. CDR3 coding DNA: TGTGCCAGCAGTTTATTAGCAGGGAACACCGGGGAGCTGTTTTTT.

CDR3 sequence (DNA): TGTGCCAGTAGTATCGGGGGATACGGCAATCAGCCCCAGCATTTT. This gives the protein CASSIGGYGNQPQHF. This rearrangement joins TRBV19 to TRBJ1-5; maybe TRBD1 (5 bases). Per the germline V gene, CDR1 is LNHDA and CDR2 is SQIVND (reference sequence). Deletions cut 3 bases from V and 2 bases from J, with 11 bases between. This CDR3 region has 15 residues.

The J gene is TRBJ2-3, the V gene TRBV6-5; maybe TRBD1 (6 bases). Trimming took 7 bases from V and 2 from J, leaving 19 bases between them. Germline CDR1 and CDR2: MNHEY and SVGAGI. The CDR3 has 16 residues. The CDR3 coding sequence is TGTGCCAGCATTCTCCGACAGGACGTTAACACAGATACGCAGTATTTT. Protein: CASILRQDVNTDTQYF.

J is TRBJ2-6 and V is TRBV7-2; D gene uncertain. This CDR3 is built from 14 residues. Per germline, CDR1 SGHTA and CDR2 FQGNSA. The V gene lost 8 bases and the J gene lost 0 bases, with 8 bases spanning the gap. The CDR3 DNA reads TGTGCCAGCGCCCGGACCTCTGGGGCCAACGTCCTGACTTTC. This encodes CASARTSGANVLTF.

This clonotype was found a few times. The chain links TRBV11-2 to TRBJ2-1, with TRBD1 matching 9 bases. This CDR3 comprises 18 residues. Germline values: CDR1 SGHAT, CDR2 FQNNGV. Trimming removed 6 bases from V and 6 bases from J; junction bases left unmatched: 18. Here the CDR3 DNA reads TGTGCCAGCAGTCCTCTACTACTCCGGGACAGGGCCTTCAATGAGCAGTTCTTC. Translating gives CASSPLLLRDRAFNEQFF.

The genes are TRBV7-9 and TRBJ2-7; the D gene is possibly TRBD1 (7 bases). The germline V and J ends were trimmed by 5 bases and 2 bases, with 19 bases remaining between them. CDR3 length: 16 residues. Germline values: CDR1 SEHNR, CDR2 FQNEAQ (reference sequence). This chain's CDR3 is CASSGTGAGRTYEQYF. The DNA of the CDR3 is TGTGCCAGCAGCGGAACAGGGGCGGGGAGAACCTACGAGCAGTACTTC.

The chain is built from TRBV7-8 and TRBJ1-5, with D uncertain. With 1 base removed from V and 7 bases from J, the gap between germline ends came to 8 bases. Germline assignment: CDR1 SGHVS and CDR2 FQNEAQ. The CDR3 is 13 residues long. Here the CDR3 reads CASSLGLTQPQHF. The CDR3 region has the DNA TGTGCCAGCAGCTTAGGCCTCACCCAGCCCCAGCATTTT.

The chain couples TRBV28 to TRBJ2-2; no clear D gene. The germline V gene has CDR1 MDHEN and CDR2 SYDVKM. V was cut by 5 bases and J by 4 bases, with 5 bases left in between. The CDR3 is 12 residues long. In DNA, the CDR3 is TGTGCCAGCAGTCGCGTCACCGGGGAGCTGTTTTTT. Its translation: CASSRVTGELFF.

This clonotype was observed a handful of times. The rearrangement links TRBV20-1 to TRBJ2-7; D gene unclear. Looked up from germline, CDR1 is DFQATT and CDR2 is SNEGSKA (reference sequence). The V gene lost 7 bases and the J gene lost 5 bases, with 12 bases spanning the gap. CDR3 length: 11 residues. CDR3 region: CSDIGVDEQYF. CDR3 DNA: TGCAGTGATATTGGGGTAGACGAGCAGTACTTC.

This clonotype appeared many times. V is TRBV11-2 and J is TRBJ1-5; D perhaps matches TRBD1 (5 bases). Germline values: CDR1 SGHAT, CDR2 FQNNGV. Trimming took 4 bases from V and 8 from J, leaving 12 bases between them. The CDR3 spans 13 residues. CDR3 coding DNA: TGTGCCAGCAGCTCCCAGGGAGGGAAGCCCCAGCATTTT. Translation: CASSSQGGKPQHF.

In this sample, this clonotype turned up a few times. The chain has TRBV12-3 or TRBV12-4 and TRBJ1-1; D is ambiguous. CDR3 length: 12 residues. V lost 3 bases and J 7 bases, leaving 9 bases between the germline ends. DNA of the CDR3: TGTGCCAGCAGTTTGTCCGGGGATGAAGCTTTCTTT. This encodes CASSLSGDEAFF.

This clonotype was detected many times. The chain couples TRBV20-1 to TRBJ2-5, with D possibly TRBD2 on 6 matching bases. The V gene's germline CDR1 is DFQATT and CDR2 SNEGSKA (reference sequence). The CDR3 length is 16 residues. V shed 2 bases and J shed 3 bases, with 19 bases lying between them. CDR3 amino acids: CSARYMREVPKETQYF. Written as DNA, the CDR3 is TGCAGTGCTAGATACATGAGGGAGGTCCCAAAAGAGACCCAGTACTTC.

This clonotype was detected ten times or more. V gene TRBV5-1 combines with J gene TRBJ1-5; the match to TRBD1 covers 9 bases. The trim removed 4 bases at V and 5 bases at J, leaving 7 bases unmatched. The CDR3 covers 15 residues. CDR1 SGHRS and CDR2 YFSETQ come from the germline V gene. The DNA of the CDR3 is TGCGCCAGCAGCAGGGGACAGGGTATGGATCAGCCCCAGCATTTT. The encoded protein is CASSRGQGMDQPQHF.

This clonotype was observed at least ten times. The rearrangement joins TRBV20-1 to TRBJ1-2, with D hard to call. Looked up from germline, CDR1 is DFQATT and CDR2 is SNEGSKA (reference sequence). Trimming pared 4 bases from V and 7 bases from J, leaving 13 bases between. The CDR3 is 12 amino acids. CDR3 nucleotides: TGCAGTGCTATGGGAAGGATGGGTGGCTACACCTTC. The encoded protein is CSAMGRMGGYTF.

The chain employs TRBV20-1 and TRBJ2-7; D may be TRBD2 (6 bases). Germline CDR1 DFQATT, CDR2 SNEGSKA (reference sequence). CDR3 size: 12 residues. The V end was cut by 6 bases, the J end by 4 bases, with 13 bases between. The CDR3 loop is CSAGGLKYEQYF. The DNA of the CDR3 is TGCAGTGCGGGGGGACTCAAATACGAGCAGTACTTC.

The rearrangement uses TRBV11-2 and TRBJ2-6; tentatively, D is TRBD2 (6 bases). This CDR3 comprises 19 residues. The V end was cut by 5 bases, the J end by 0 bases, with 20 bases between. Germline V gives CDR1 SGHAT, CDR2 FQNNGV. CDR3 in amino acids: CASSIIRDWVYSGANVLTF. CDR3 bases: TGTGCCAGCAGCATAATCCGGGACTGGGTGTACTCTGGGGCCAACGTCCTGACTTTC.

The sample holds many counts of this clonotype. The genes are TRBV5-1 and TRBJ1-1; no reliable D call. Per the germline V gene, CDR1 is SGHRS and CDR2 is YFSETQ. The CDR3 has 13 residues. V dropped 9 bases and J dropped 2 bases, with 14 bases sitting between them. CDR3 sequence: CATTAVGNTEAFF. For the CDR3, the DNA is TGCGCCACCACCGCCGTGGGCAACACTGAAGCTTTCTTT.

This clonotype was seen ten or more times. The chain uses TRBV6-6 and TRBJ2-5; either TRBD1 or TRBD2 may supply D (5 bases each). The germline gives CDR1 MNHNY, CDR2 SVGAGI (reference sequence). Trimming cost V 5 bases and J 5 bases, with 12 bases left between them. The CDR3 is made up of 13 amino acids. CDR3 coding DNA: TGTGCCAGCAGTATTCCGGGACCTGAGACCCAGTACTTC. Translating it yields CASSIPGPETQYF.

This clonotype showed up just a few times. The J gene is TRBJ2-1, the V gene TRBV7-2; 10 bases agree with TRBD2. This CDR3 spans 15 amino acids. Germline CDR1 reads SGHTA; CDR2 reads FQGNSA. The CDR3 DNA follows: TGTGCGAGCCCGGTAGGACTAGCGGCCTACAATGAGCAGTTCTTC. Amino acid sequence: CASPVGLAAYNEQFF.

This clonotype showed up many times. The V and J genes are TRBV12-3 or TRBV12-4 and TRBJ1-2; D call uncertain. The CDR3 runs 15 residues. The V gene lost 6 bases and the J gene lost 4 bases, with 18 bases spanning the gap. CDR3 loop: CASSPSRRSFYGYTF. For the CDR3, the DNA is TGTGCCAGCAGCCCTTCACGCCGCAGCTTCTATGGCTACACCTTC.

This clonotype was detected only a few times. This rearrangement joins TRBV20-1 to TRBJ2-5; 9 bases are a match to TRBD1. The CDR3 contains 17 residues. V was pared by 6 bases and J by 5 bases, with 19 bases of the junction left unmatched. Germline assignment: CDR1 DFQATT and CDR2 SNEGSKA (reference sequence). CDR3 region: CSAREPWTGVLGETQYF. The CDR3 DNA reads TGCAGTGCGAGGGAACCGTGGACAGGGGTATTGGGGGAGACCCAGTACTTC.

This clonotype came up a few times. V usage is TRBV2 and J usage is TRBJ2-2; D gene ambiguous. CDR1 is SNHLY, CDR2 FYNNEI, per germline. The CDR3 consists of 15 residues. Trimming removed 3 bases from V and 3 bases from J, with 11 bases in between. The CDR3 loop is CASSERLEDTGELFF. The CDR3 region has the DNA TGTGCCAGCAGTGAGAGGTTAGAGGACACCGGGGAGCTGTTTTTT.

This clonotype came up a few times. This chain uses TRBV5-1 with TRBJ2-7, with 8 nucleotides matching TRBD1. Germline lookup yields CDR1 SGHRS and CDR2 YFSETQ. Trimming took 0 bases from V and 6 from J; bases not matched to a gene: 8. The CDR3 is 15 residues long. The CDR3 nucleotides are TGCGCCAGCAGCTTGGAGGTTGGCGGGACAGGCGAGCAGTACTTC. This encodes CASSLEVGGTGEQYF.